The 13 T cell receptor beta chains listed next were all sequenced from one sample in a study of blood T cell repertoires in COVID-19. Produced via immunoSEQ multiplex PCR; TCRdb's table is partial and in-frame only. The sample consists of about 180,000 clones, about 84% of them appearing once. Sequences were obtained from PBMCs or T cells enriched from blood (not recorded which). These TCRs come from a woman under 40 who had recovered from COVID-19.

This chain connects TRBV7-2 to TRBJ2-5; TRBD1 matches at 9 bases. Unmatched junction bases numbered 8, after V lost 2 bases and J lost 4 bases. There are 16 residues in the CDR3. The V gene's germline CDR1 is SGHTA and CDR2 FQGNSA. CDR3 nucleotides: TGTGCCAGCAGCTTACGAACAGGGGGCTGGGTAGAGACCCAGTACTTC. This codes for CASSLRTGGWVETQYF.

The chain combines TRBV7-8 with TRBJ1-5; perhaps TRBD1 as D (5 bases). Germline V lookup: CDR1 SGHVS, CDR2 FQNEAQ. The V gene lost 1 base and the J gene lost 7 bases, with 14 bases spanning the gap. This CDR3 region has 15 residues. The CDR3 DNA is TGTGCCAGCAGCTTAGAGGGTTTGGGGGGACAGCCCCAGCATTTT. Residues: CASSLEGLGGQPQHF.

In DNA form, the CDR3 reads TGTGCCAGCAGCTATGCGACAGGGGAATTTGGCTACGAGCAGTACTTC. Its protein product is CASSYATGEFGYEQYF. The gene calls are TRBV7-9 and TRBJ2-7, with 8 bases aligning to TRBD1. The CDR3 spans 16 residues. The V and J ends lost 4 bases and 3 bases, in that order; junction bases with no gene match: 11. Germline V CDR1 and CDR2: SEHNR, FQNEAQ (reference sequence).

The chain links TRBV7-9 to TRBJ1-2; TRBD1 agrees at 8 bases. V lost 4 bases, J lost 3 bases, and 10 bases stayed unmatched. The germline V gene encodes CDR1 SEHNR and CDR2 FQNEAQ (reference sequence). The CDR3 extends over 16 amino acids. CDR3 loop: CASSSTYQGAHYGYTF. CDR3 coding DNA: TGTGCCAGCAGCTCCACATACCAGGGGGCCCACTATGGCTACACCTTC.

V is TRBV6-5 and J is TRBJ1-2; D perhaps matches TRBD1 (6 bases). The V gene lost 1 base and the J gene lost 7 bases, with 13 bases spanning the gap. The CDR3 runs to 14 residues. Per germline, CDR1 MNHEY and CDR2 SVGAGI. In nucleotides, the CDR3 is TGTGCCAGCAGTTACTGGCAGGGGAGTCTTGGCTACACCTTC. This sequence encodes CASSYWQGSLGYTF.

This clone was counted a few times. The chain links TRBV7-8 to TRBJ1-1; 8 positions agree with TRBD1. This CDR3 is built from 15 residues. With 10 bases clipped from V and 0 bases from J, the junction kept 10 bases outside the gene matches. Per the germline V gene, CDR1 is SGHVS and CDR2 is FQNEAQ. The CDR3 DNA sequence: TGTGCCATCCATCCAGGACAGGGCATGAACACTGAAGCTTTCTTT. Protein sequence: CAIHPGQGMNTEAFF.

The chain joins TRBV5-4 to TRBJ2-7; 9 nucleotides align to TRBD1. This CDR3 has 14 residues. J lost 5 bases, V lost 4 bases, and 7 bases had no gene match. The germline CDR1 and CDR2 sequences are SGHNT and YYREEE (reference sequence). In DNA, the CDR3 is TGTGCCAGCAGCCAGGACAGGGGCCGGCACGAGCAGTACTTC. Its translation is CASSQDRGRHEQYF.

The chain joins TRBV7-9 to TRBJ2-7; D is perhaps TRBD2 (6 bases). V lost 3 bases and J 5 bases, leaving 14 bases between the germline ends. The CDR3 is 14 residues long. The germline CDR1 and CDR2 sequences are SEHNR and FQNEAQ (reference sequence). The DNA of the CDR3 is TGTGCCAGCAGCTTGAGTTTTGGGGAGGACGAGCAGTACTTC. It specifies CASSLSFGEDEQYF. Supplemented by reference TRBV7-9 and TRBJ2-7, the full variable domain reads DTGVSQNPRHKITKRGQNVTFRCDPISEHNRLYWYRQTLGQGPEFLTYFQNEAQLEKSRLLSDRFSAERPKGSFSTLEIQRTEQGDSAMYLCASSLSFGEDEQYFGPGTRLTVT.

The chain couples TRBV18 to TRBJ1-1; possible D gene TRBD1, 5 bases. The germline gives CDR1 KGHSH, CDR2 LQKENI. The ends were cut back, 2 bases at V and 1 base at J, with 11 bases in the middle. The CDR3 has 15 residues. CDR3 residues: CASSPSAGENTEAFF. The CDR3 DNA is TGTGCCAGCTCACCATCTGCGGGGGAGAACACTGAAGCTTTCTTT.

This clone came up once. The chain couples TRBV28 to TRBJ2-7; 7 bases are a match to TRBD2. The V segment lost 3 bases and the J segment 3 bases; nucleotides outside the gene matches: 8. In germline, CDR1 is MDHEN, CDR2 SYDVKM. CDR3 length: 15 amino acids. The CDR3 DNA reads TGTGCCAGCAGTTTCTATTCGGGGGAGGGCTACGAGCAGTACTTC. Protein product: CASSFYSGEGYEQYF. The whole variable domain, remainder taken from reference TRBV28 and TRBJ2-7, is DVKVTQSSRYLVKRTGEKVFLECVQDMDHENMFWYRQDPGLGLRLIYFSYDVKMKEKGDIPEGYSVSREKKERFSLILESASTNQTSMYLCASSFYSGEGYEQYFGPGTRLTVT.

Only one count was recorded for this clone. The chain couples TRBV11-3 to TRBJ1-1, with D hard to call. This CDR3 spans 13 amino acids. In germline, CDR1 is SGHNT, CDR2 YENEEA. V was cut by 5 bases and J by 0 bases, with 7 bases left in between. The CDR3 DNA reads as TGTGCCAGCAGCCCAAATTTGAACACTGAAGCTTTCTTT. Protein sequence: CASSPNLNTEAFF.

The chain has TRBV3-1 (or the pseudogene TRBV3-2) and TRBJ2-3; D gene ambiguous. The CDR3 sequence is 12 residues long. V dropped 2 bases and J dropped 5 bases, with 5 bases sitting between them. Germline CDR1 and CDR2: LGHDT and YNNKEL (reference sequence). CDR3 nucleotide sequence: TGTGCCAGCAGCCAATTGAGAGATACGCAGTATTTT. This gives the protein CASSQLRDTQYF.

This clone was counted a single time. The CDR3 DNA sequence: TGTGCCAGCAGTTCCAGCGGGAGTACTTCAAAGCAGTACTTC. Translated: CASSSSGSTSKQYF. This chain uses TRBV6-5 with TRBJ2-7; 8 nucleotides agree with TRBD2. CDR1 MNHEY and CDR2 SVGAGI come from the germline V gene. This CDR3 has 14 residues. J lost 8 bases, V lost 4 bases, and 10 bases had no gene match.